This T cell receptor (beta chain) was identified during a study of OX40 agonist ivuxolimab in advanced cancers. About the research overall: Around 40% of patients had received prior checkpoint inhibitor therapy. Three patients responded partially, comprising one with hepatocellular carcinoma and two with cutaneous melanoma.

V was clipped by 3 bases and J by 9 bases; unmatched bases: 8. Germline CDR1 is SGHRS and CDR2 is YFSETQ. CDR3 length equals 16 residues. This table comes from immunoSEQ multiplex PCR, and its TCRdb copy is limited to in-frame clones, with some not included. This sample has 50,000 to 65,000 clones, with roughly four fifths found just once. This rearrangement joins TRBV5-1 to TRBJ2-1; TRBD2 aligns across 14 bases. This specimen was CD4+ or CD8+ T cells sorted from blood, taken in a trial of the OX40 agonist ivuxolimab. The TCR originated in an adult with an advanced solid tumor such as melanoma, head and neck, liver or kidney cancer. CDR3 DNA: TGCGCCAGCAGCTCCGGACTAGCGGGGGGAAGTGGTGAGCAGTTCTTC. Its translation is CASSSGLAGGSGEQFF.